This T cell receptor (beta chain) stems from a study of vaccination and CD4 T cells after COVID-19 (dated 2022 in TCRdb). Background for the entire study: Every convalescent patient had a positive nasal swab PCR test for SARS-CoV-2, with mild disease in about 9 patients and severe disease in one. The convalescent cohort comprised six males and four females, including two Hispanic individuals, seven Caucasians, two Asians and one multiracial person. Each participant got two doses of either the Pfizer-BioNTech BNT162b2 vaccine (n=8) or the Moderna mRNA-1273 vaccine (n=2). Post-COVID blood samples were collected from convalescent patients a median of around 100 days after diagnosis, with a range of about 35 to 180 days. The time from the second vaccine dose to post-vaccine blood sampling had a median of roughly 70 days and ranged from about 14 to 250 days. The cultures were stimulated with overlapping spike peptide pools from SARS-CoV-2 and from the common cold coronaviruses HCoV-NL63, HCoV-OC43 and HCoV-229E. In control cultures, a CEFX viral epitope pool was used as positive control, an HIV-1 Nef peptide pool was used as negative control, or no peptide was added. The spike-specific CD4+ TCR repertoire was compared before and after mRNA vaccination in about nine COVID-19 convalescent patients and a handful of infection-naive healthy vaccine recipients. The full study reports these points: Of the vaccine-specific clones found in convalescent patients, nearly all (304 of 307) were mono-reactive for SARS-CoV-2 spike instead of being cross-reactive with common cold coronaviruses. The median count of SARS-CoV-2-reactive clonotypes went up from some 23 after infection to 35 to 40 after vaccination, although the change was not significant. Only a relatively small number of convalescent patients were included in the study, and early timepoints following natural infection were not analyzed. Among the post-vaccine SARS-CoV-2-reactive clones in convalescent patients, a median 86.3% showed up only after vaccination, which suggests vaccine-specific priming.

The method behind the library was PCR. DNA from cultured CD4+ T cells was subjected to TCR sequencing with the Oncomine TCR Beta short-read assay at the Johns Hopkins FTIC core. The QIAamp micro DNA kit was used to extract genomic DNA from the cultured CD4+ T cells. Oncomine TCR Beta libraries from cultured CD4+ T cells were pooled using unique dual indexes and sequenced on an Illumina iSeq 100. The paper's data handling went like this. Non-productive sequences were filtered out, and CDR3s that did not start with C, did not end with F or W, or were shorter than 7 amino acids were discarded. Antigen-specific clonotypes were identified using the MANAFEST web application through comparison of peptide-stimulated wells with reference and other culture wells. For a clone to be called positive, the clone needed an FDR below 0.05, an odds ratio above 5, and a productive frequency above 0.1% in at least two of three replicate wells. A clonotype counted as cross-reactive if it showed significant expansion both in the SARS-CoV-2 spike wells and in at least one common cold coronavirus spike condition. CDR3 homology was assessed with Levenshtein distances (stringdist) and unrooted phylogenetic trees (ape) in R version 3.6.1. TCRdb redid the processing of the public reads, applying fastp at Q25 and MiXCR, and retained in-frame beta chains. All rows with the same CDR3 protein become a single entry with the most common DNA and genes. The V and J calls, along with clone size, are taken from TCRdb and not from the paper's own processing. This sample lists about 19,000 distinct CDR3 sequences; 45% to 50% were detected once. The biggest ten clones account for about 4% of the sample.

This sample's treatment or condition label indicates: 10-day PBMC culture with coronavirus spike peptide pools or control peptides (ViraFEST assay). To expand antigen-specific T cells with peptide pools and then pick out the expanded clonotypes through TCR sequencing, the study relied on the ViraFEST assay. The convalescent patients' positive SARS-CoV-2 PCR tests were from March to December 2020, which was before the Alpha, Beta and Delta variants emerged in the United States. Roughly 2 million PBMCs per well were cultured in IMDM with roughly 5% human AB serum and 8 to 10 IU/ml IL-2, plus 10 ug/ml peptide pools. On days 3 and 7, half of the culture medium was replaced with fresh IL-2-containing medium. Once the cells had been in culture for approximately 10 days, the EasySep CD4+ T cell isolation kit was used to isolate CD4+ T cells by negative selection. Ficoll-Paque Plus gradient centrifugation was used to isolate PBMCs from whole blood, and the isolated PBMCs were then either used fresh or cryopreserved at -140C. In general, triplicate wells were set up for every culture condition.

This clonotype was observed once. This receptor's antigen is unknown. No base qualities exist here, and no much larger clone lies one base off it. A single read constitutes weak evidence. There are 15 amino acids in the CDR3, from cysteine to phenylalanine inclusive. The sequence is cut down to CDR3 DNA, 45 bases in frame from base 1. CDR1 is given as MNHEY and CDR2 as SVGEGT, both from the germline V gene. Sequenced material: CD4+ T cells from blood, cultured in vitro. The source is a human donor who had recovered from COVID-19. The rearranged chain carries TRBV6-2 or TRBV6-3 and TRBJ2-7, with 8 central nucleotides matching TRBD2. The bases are TGTGCTATCAGCAGACAAGCGGGGGCTTACTACGAGCAGTACTTC. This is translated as CAISRQAGAYYEQYF.